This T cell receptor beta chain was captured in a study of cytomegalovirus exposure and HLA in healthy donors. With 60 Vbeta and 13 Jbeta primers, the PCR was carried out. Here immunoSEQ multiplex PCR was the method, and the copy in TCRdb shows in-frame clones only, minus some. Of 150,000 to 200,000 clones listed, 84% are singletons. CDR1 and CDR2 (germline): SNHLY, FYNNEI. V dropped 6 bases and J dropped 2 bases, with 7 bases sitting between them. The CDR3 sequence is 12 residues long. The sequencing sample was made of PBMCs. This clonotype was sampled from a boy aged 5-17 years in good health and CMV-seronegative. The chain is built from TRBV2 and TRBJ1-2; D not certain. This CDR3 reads CASSPSNYGYTF. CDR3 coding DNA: TGTGCCAGCAGCCCTTCCAACTATGGCTACACCTTC.